This TCR beta chain was captured by sequencing in a study of shared clonotypes between healthy human individuals. The study, taken as a whole, reports: Represented genetic and exposure-history diversity was restricted by having few donors.

A deep-level run was used for the assay. Genomic DNA of every subset was divided equally among multiple immunoSEQ plates. Clones were sequenced by immunoSEQ multiplex PCR, and TCRdb holds only the in-frame ones, with some missing. The sample has roughly 500,000 clones, over 65% seen once. Trimming left V 3 bases short and J 3 bases short, with 15 bases between. The CDR3 totals 15 residues. Germline CDR1 KGHSH, CDR2 LQKENI. As for this clone: Its antigen is still unknown.

The sequence was obtained from a woman aged 40 to 50 in good health. Some clones in this sample may be carry-over from other donors' samples. The rearrangement uses TRBV18 and TRBJ2-7; D may correspond to TRBD1 or TRBD2 (5 bases each). The specimen was PBMCs. The chain's CDR3 is CASSPVRGPNYEQYF. CDR3 coding DNA: TGTGCCAGCTCACCGGTACGGGGACCCAACTACGAGCAGTACTTC.